Below, one T cell receptor (beta chain) is given with its context. Random hexamers were used to reverse transcribe the RNA input (about 0.5 to 1 ug). TCR beta CDR3 was amplified by immunoSEQ multiplex PCR. This amplification extended across 54 Vbeta and 13 Jbeta segments. A single record per CDR3 protein comes from TCRdb applying MiXCR to the immunoSEQ multiplex PCR reads. Here the sample spans about 210,000 distinct CDR3 sequences, roughly 96% being singletons. This sample was taken from a study of CD8 T cells in Susac syndrome. The CDR3 covers 14 residues. The junction had 3 bases not matched to a gene; V was cut back by 2 bases and J by 2 bases. CDR1 and CDR2 (germline): DFQATT, SNEGSKA (reference sequence). Isolation of CD8+ and CD4+ T cells was performed negatively, whereas enrichment of TEMRA cells was done by FACS.

Sequencing was carried out using CD4+ T cells from PBMCs. The chain is built from TRBV20-1 and TRBJ2-7; 10 bases map to TRBD2. This TCR derives from a human donor with multiple sclerosis. The CDR3: CSARPLAGAYEQYF. The CDR3 nucleotides read TGCAGTGCTAGACCCCTAGCGGGGGCCTACGAGCAGTACTTC.